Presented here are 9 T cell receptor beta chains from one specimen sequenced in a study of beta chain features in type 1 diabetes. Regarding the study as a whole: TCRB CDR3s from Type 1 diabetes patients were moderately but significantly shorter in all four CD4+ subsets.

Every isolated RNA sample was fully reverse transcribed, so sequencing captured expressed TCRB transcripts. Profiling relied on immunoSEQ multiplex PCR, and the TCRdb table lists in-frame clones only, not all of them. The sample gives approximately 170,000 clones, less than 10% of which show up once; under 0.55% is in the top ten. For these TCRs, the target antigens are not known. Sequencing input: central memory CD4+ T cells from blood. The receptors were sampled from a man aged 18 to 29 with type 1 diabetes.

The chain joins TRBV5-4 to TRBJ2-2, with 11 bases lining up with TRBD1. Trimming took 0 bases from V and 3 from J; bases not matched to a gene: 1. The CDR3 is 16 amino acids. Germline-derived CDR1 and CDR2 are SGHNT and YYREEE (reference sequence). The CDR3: CASSLGGQGDTGELFF. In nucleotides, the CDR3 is TGTGCCAGCAGCTTGGGGGGACAGGGGGACACCGGGGAGCTGTTTTTT.

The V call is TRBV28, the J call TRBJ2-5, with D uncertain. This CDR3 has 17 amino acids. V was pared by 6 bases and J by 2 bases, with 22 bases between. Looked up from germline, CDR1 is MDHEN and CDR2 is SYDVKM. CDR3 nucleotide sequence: TGTGCCAGCAGCATTTCGGCTCAAAGACTGATTCAAGAGACCCAGTACTTC. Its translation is CASSISAQRLIQETQYF.

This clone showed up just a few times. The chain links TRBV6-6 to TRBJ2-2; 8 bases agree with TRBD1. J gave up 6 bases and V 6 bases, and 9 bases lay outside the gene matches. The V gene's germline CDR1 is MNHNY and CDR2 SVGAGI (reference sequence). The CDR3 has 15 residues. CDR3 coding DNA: TGTGCCAGCAGGCGGACAGGGTTTATGTCCGGGGAGCTGTTTTTT. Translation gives CASRRTGFMSGELFF.

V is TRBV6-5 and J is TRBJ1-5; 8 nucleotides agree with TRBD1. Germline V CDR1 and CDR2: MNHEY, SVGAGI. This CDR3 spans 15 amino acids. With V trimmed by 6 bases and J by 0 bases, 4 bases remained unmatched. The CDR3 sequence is CASRRGQGSNQPQHF. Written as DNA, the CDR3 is TGTGCCAGCAGGCGTGGACAGGGTAGCAATCAGCCCCAGCATTTT.

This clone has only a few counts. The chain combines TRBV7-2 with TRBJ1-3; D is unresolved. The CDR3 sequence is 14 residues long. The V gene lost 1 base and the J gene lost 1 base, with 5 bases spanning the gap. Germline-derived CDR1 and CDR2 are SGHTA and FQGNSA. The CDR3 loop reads CASSLVVSGNTIYF. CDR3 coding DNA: TGTGCCAGCAGCTTAGTCGTGTCTGGAAACACCATATATTTT.

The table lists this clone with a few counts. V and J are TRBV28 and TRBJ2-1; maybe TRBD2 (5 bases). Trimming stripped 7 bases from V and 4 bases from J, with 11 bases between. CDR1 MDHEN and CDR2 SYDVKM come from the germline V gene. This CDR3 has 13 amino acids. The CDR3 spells CASTGSSYNEQFF. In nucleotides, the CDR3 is TGTGCCAGCACGGGGTCTTCATACAATGAGCAGTTCTTC.

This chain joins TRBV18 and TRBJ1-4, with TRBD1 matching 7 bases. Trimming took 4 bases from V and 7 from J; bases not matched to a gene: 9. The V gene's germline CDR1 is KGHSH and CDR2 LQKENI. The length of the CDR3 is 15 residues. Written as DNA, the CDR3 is TGTGCCAGCTCACGGGGACAGATCCGTAGTGAAAAACTGTTTTTT. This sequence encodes CASSRGQIRSEKLFF.

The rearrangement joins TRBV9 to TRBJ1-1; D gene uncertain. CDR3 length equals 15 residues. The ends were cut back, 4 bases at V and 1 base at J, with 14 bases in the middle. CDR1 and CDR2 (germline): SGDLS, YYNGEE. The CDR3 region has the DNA TGTGCCAGCAGCATGCGGTCGTCGACGAACACTGAAGCTTTCTTT. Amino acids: CASSMRSSTNTEAFF.

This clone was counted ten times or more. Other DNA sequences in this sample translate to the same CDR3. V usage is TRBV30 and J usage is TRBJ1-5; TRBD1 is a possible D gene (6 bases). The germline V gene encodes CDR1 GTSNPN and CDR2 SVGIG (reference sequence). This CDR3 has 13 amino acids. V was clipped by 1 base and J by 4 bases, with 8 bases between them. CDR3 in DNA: TGTGCCTGGAGTGCCAGGGGAAATCAGCCCCAGCATTTT. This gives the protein CAWSARGNQPQHF.